The rows below give T cell receptor beta chains drawn from one sample of a study of T cells after somatic rescue of genetic block. The table came from immunoSEQ multiplex PCR; TCRdb's copy has only in-frame clones and leaves some out. The repertoire includes thousands of clones, roughly 80% of them detected once, and 25% sits in the top ten. Input material: peripheral blood mononuclear cells (PBMCs). These receptors all stem from a boy aged 5-17 years. The CDR3 runs from the conserved cysteine through the conserved F or W. D genes are given only for firm matches. A clone size is listed for some rows: how often the clone was seen (once, few, many), or a class if it is expanded.

D	V	J	size	CDR3	DNA
TRBD2	TRBV27	TRBJ2-6	.	CASSLWIAGPSGANVLTF	TGTGCCAGCAGTTTATGGATAGCGGGCCCCTCTGGGGCCAACGTCCTGACTTTC
TRBD1	TRBV6-5	TRBJ2-3	.	CASSYSGQGTDTQYF	TGTGCCAGCAGTTACTCCGGACAGGGGACAGATACGCAGTATTTT
TRBD2	TRBV7-2	TRBJ2-1	once	CASSLVGSGGVYNEQFF	TGTGCCAGCAGCTTAGTTGGAAGCGGGGGGGTATACAATGAGCAGTTCTTC
TRBD1	TRBV11-3	TRBJ1-4	.	CASSLNRGPESGEKLFF	TGTGCCAGCAGCTTGAACAGGGGGCCTGAGTCGGGTGAAAAACTGTTTTTT
.	TRBV6-1	TRBJ1-2	.	CASSDPGPYYGYTF	TGTGCCAGCTCGGACCCAGGCCCATACTATGGCTACACCTTC
.	TRBV4-2	TRBJ2-5	.	CASSQEYSQETQYF	TGTGCCAGCAGCCAAGAGTACAGCCAAGAGACCCAGTACTTC
TRBD1	TRBV29-1	TRBJ2-2	.	CSVQTGGKTGELFF	TGCAGCGTACAGACAGGGGGCAAAACCGGGGAGCTGTTTTTT
.	TRBV12-5	TRBJ1-5	.	CASGLPQHF	TGTGCTAGTGGTTTGCCCCAGCATTTT
.	TRBV5-1	TRBJ1-1	.	CASSLVPGTEAFF	TGCGCCAGCAGCTTAGTCCCCGGGACTGAAGCTTTCTTT
.	TRBV11-2	TRBJ2-1	.	CASRGYNEQFF	TGTGCCAGCAGAGGATACAATGAGCAGTTCTTC
TRBD1	TRBV6-5	TRBJ2-5	.	CASSRDSEETQYF	TGTGCCAGCAGCCGGGACAGTGAAGAGACCCAGTACTTC
.	TRBV28	TRBJ2-3	.	CGRHTQYF	TGTGGGCGACATACGCAGTATTTT
.	TRBV9	TRBJ2-1	few	CASSPVWDSNYNEQFF	TGTGCCAGCAGCCCAGTGTGGGACTCCAACTACAATGAGCAGTTCTTC
.	TRBV7-6	TRBJ2-1	.	CASSLYGNYNEQFF	TGTGCCAGCAGCTTATATGGCAACTACAATGAGCAGTTCTTC
.	TRBV7-6	TRBJ2-7	.	CASSLEPSGGWGYEQYF	TGTGCCAGCAGCTTAGAACCATCCGGGGGTTGGGGTTACGAGCAGTACTTC
.	TRBV4-3	TRBJ2-5	.	CASSQEWGWRERYF	TGCGCCAGCAGCCAAGAATGGGGCTGGAGGGAACGATACTTC
.	TRBV14	TRBJ1-2	medium-sized	CASSQDWAGMGGYTF	TGTGCCAGCAGCCAAGATTGGGCAGGGATGGGCGGCTACACCTTC
TRBD1	TRBV29-1	TRBJ2-7	.	CSVVWDSSYEQYF	TGCAGCGTTGTATGGGACAGCTCCTACGAGCAGTACTTC
TRBD1	TRBV11-2	TRBJ2-1	few	CASSSGDREYYNEQFF	TGTGCCAGCAGCTCTGGTGACAGGGAGTACTACAATGAGCAGTTCTTC
TRBD2	TRBV28	TRBJ2-5	few	CASSLGSGRETQYF	TGTGCCAGCAGTTTAGGTAGCGGGAGGGAGACCCAGTACTTC
TRBD2	TRBV11-2	TRBJ2-1	.	CASSLVTSGSHNEQFF	TGTGCCAGCAGCTTAGTTACTAGCGGGAGTCACAATGAGCAGTTCTTC
.	TRBV5-1	TRBJ2-3	.	CASSPLVGTATDTQYF	TGCGCCAGCAGTCCCTTGGTTGGCACTGCCACAGATACGCAGTATTTT
.	TRBV18	TRBJ2-7	.	CASSLGHTGSYEQYF	TGTGCCAGCTCATTAGGTCATACAGGGTCCTACGAGCAGTACTTC
.	TRBV27	TRBJ1-1	.	CASSSSWEMNTEAFF	TGTGCCAGCAGTTCGAGCTGGGAGATGAACACTGAAGCTTTCTTT
TRBD2	TRBV15	TRBJ2-3	.	CATSRDNLAGSLDTQYF	TGTGCCACCAGCAGAGATAACCTAGCGGGGTCCCTGGATACGCAGTATTTT
.	TRBV19	TRBJ1-4	.	CASSIVLRGERGKLFF	TGTGCCAGTAGTATAGTCTTAAGGGGGGAGAGGGGAAAACTGTTTTTT
.	TRBV6-1	TRBJ1-3	.	CASSEGQPGTGNTIYF	TGTGCCAGCAGTGAAGGACAGCCCGGGACTGGAAACACCATATATTTT
TRBD2	TRBV4-1	TRBJ2-7	.	CASSRTSGRAGSYEQYF	TGCGCCAGCAGCCGGACTAGCGGGAGGGCGGGTTCCTACGAGCAGTACTTC
.	TRBV9	TRBJ2-1	.	CASSDGLPGVSPNEQFF	TGTGCCAGCAGCGACGGTCTTCCGGGAGTATCCCCCAATGAGCAGTTCTTC
.	TRBV5-5	TRBJ2-3	.	CASSNKGWGTGDTQYF	TGTGCCAGCAGCAATAAGGGCTGGGGGACGGGAGATACGCAGTATTTT
.	TRBV5-4	TRBJ2-2	few	CASSFRGSTGELFF	TGTGCCAGCAGCTTCAGGGGTTCCACCGGGGAGCTGTTTTTT
.	TRBV25-1	TRBJ2-2	few	CASSEWRTFNTGELFF	TGTGCCAGCAGTGAGTGGAGAACTTTTAACACCGGGGAGCTGTTTTTT
TRBD1	TRBV9	TRBJ2-7	.	CASGGQGPHEQYF	TGTGCCAGCGGAGGACAGGGTCCCCACGAGCAGTACTTC
TRBD1	TRBV2	TRBJ2-7	.	CARRQGAGEQYF	TGTGCCAGGAGACAGGGGGCGGGCGAGCAGTACTTC
.	TRBV2	TRBJ2-7	.	CASSDGQAPYDQYF	TGTGCCAGCAGCGACGGGCAGGCCCCTTACGATCAGTACTTC
.	TRBV5-5	TRBJ2-7	once	CASSPMTRFGSYEQYF	TGTGCCAGCAGCCCGATGACCCGGTTTGGATCCTACGAGCAGTACTTC
.	TRBV4-3	TRBJ1-3	.	CASSQDRAAGNTIYF	TGCGCCAGCAGCCAAGACAGGGCCGCTGGAAACACCATATATTTT
.	TRBV28	TRBJ1-2	few	CASRPTSPGAPGHYF	TGTGCCAGCAGACCAACCTCCCCCGGTGCCCCGGGACATTACTTC
.	TRBV6-5	TRBJ1-2	.	CASSLFFNYGYTF	TGTGCCAGCAGTTTGTTCTTTAACTATGGCTACACCTTC
TRBD1	TRBV5-4	TRBJ2-7	once	CASSLDRVHEQYF	TGTGCCAGCAGCTTAGACAGGGTCCACGAGCAGTACTTC
.	TRBV5-6	TRBJ2-1	.	CASSFRLGVGYNEQFF	TGTGCCAGCAGCTTCCGATTAGGTGTGGGCTACAATGAGCAGTTCTTC
TRBD1	TRBV15	TRBJ1-5	.	CATSSGQGSNQPQHF	TGTGCCACCAGCTCCGGACAGGGAAGCAATCAGCCCCAGCATTTT